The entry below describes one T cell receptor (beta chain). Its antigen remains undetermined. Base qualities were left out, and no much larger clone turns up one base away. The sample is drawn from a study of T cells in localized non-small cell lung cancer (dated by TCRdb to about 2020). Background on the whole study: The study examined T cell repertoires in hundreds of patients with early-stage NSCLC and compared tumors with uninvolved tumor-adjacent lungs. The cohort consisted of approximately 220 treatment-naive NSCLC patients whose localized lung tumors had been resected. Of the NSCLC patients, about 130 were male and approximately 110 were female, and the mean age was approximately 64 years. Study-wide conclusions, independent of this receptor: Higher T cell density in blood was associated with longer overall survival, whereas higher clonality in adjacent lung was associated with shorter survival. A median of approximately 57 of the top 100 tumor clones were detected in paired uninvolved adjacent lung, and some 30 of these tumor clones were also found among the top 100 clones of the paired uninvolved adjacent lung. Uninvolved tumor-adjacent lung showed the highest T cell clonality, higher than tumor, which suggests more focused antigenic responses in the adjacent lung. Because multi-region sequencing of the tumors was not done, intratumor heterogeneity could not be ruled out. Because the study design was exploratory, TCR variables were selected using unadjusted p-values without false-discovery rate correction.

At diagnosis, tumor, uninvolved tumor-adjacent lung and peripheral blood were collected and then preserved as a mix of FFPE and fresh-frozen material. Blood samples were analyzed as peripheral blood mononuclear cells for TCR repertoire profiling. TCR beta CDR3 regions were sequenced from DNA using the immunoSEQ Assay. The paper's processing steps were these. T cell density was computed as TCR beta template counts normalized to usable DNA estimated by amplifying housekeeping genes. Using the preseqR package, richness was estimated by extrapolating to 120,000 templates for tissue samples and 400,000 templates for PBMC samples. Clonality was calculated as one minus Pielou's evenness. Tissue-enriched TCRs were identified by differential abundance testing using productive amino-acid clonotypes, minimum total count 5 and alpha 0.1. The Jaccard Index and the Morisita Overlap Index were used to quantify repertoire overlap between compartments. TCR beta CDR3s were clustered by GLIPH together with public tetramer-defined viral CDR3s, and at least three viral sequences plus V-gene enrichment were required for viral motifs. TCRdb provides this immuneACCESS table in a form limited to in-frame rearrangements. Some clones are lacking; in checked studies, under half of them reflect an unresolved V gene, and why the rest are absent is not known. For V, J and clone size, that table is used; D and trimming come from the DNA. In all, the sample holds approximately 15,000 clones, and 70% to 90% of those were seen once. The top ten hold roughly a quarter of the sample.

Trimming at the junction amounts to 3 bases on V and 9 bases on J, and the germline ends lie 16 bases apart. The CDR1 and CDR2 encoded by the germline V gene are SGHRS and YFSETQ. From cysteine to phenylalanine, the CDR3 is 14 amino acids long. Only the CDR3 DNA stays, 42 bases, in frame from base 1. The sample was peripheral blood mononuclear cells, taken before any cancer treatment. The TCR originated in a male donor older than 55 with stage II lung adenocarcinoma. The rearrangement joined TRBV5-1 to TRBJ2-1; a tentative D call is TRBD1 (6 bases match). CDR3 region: CASSSETGFGEQFF. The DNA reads TGCGCCAGCAGCTCTGAAACAGGGTTCGGTGAGCAGTTCTTC.